This T cell receptor beta chain comes out of a study of shared clonotypes between healthy human individuals. Produced via immunoSEQ multiplex PCR; TCRdb's table is partial and in-frame only. The sample carries some 2,500,000 clones, approximately 94% recorded once. The CDR3 loop spans 12 amino acids. V was trimmed by 4 bases and J by 5 bases, leaving 8 bases between them. Germline V gene lookup returns CDR1 MDHEN and CDR2 SYDVKM. The rearrangement links TRBV28 to TRBJ2-5; perhaps TRBD1 as D (5 bases). Sequencing was carried out using naive CD4+ T cells from PBMCs. The sample's subset: CD45RA+ positively selected. The TCR sequence derives from a man in his late teens or twenties in good health. Some clones in this sample may be carry-over from other donors' samples. The CDR3 DNA is TGTGCCAGCAGTTCAAAGGGGGAGACCCAGTACTTC. Residues: CASSSKGETQYF. Combining the CDR3 with reference TRBV28 and TRBJ2-5 gives the whole variable domain DVKVTQSSRYLVKRTGEKVFLECVQDMDHENMFWYRQDPGLGLRLIYFSYDVKMKEKGDIPEGYSVSREKKERFSLILESASTNQTSMYLCASSSKGETQYFGPGTRLLVL.